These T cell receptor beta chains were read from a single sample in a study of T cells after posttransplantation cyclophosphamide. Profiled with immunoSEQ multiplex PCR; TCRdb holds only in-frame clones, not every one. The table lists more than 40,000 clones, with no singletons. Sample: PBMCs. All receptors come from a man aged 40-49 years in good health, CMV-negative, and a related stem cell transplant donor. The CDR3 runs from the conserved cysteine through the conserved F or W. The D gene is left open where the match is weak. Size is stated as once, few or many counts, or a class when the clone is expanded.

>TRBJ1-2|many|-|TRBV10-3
TGTGCCATCAGTCCGCAGGGGAACTATGGCTACACCTTC
CAISPQGNYGYTF
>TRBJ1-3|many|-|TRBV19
TGTGCCAGTAGTGCGGCAGTCGGAAACACCATATATTTT
CASSAAVGNTIYF
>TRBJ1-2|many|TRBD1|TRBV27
TGTGCCAGCAGTTGGGACAGGTCCAACTATGGCTACACCTTC
CASSWDRSNYGYTF
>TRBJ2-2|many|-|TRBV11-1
TGTGCCAGCTCCCCGGGAATTAACACCGGGGAGCTGTTTTTT
CASSPGINTGELFF
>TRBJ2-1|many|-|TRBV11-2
TGTGCCAGCAGCTTAGATAATAAGTTCACAGCGGACAATGAGCAGTTCTTC
CASSLDNKFTADNEQFF
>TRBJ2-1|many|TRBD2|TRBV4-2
TGTGCCAGCAGATTAGCGGGAGGGCCATCCGAGCAGTTCTTC
CASRLAGGPSEQFF
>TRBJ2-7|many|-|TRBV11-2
TGTGCCAGCAGCTTAGAACGGGATTTGTACGAGCAGTACTTC
CASSLERDLYEQYF
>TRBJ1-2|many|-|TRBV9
TGTGCCAGCGGCGGGGGGCTGAGTGGCTACACCTTC
CASGGGLSGYTF
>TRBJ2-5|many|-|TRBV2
TGTGCGTTTCGGAGAGGCAGGGTGTTACGGGAGACCCAGTACTTC
CAFRRGRVLRETQYF
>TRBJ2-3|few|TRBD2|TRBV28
TGTGCCAGCCCCCCCCGACTAGCGGGAGGTTCAGATACGCAGTATTTT
CASPPRLAGGSDTQYF
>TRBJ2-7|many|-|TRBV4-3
TGCGCCAGCAGCCCTTTGAGAATTTCCTACGAGCAGTACTTC
CASSPLRISYEQYF
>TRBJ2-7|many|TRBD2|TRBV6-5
TGTGCCAGCAGAGCCCCGGGACTAGCGTTCTACGAGCAGTACTTC
CASRAPGLAFYEQYF
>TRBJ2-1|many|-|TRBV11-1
TGTGCCAGCAGCTTAGAAGCCTCCGAGAAGTTCTTC
CASSLEASEKFF
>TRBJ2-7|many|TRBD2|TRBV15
TGTGCCACCAGCAGTGGACTAGCGGGAGGGCCCTACGAGCAGTACTTC
CATSSGLAGGPYEQYF
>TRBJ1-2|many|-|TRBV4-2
TGTGCCAGCAGCCAAGCGGAGGGAAGCTATGGCTACACCTTC
CASSQAEGSYGYTF
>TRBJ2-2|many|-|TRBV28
TGTGCCAGCAGTCTAAGCTCAGGTACCATTACCGGGGAGCTGTTTTTT
CASSLSSGTITGELFF
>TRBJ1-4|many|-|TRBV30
TGTGCCTGGAGAGGCAGGGGTAGGGGTGAAAAACTGTTTTTT
CAWRGRGRGEKLFF
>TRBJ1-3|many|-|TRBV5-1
TGCGCCAGCAGCTTGGGAGACACCATATATTTT
CASSLGDTIYF
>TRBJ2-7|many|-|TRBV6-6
TGTGCCAGCAGCACAGGGAGATACGAGCAGTACTTC
CASSTGRYEQYF
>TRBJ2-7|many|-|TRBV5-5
TGTGCCAGCAGCACCGGGATCTACGAGCAGTACTTC
CASSTGIYEQYF
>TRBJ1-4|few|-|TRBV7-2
TGTGCCAGCAGCTCGATGGGCGTGAAGCAAAAACTGTTTTTT
CASSSMGVKQKLFF
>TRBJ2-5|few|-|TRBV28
TGTGCCAGCAGTTACGGGCAGAGGAGGGAGACCCAGTACTTC
CASSYGQRRETQYF
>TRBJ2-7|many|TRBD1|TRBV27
TGTGCCAGCAGTTTGGGCAGGGGGTTATTACGCGAGCAGTACTTC
CASSLGRGLLREQYF
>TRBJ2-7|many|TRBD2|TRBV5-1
TGCGCCAGCAGCTTCGGGACTAGCGTTCACGAGCAGTACTTC
CASSFGTSVHEQYF
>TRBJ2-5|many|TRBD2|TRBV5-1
TGCGCCAGCAGCTCGCTCTTAGCGGGAGGAGAGACCCAGTACTTC
CASSSLLAGGETQYF
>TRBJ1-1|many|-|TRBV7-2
TGTGCCAGCAGCTTAGGATCAGGGAACACTGAAGCTTTCTTT
CASSLGSGNTEAFF
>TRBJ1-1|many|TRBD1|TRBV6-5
TGTGCCAGCAGTGCTAACAGGGGCACTGAAGCTTTCTTT
CASSANRGTEAFF
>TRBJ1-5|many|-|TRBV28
TGTGCCAGCAGTTTAGGTCGGAATCAGCCCCAGCATTTT
CASSLGRNQPQHF
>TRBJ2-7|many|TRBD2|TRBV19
TGTGCCAGTAGGTCTAGCGGGAATTCCTACGAGCAGTACTTC
CASRSSGNSYEQYF
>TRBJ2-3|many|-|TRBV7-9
TGTGCCAGCAGCTTCCGGGGAGCGAGCACAGATACGCAGTATTTT
CASSFRGASTDTQYF
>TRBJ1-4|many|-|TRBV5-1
TGCGCCAGCAGCTTGGGGGCTGTTTTTGCAACTAATGAAAAACTGTTTTTT
CASSLGAVFATNEKLFF